This T cell receptor beta chain was profiled in a study of T cells in Graves' hyperthyroidism and ophthalmopathy. Overall study: Blood was drawn when the patient was first diagnosed and still untreated. Points from the study as a whole: Appearing also in blood were most of the thyroid clonotypes expanded above 0.001.

This clonotype appeared many times. Its antigen is currently unknown. V lost 1 base and J lost 3, with 13 bases in between. The CDR3 loop spans 15 amino acids. Germline V gives CDR1 SGHDN, CDR2 FVKESK. Diagnosis rested on symptoms, serum thyroxine and TRAb, thyroid ultrasound, and orbital computed tomography. The PBMCs had their origin in 8.5 to 10 ml of fresh peripheral blood. The source material, RNA transcripts, was used to amplify TCR beta CDR3 regions. First-round RT-PCR with HTBI primers amplified the TCR CDR3 region. One entry per CDR3 protein results from TCRdb running MiXCR on the multiplex PCR reads. The sample contains around 240,000 distinct CDR3 sequences, roughly 17% of which appear only once.

The TCR comes from a woman aged 18-29 years with Graves' ophthalmopathy. The chain couples TRBV14 to TRBJ2-7, with no clear D. Material: blood. The CDR3 DNA reads TGTGCCAGCAGCCAAGTTGGCGCCAGTGTCTACGAGCAGTACTTC. Protein sequence: CASSQVGASVYEQYF.